This T cell receptor beta chain came from a study of blood T cells in healthy people across ages. The CDR3 is 15 residues long. CDR1 SGHRS and CDR2 YFSETQ come from the germline V gene. A second 7 to 11 cycle PCR used barcoded and J-beta primers. TCRdb analysed the 5' RACE reads with MiXCR anew, one entry per CDR3 protein. The sample holds approximately 700,000 distinct CDR3 sequences, approximately 30% seen once. As regards this clonotype: Since no conserved phenylalanine or tryptophan closes the CDR3, a read error is the likely cause.

The clonotype comes from an elderly woman in good health. This chain uses TRBV5-1 with TRBJ2-5; 7 nucleotides agree with TRBD1. Sequencing used blood. The CDR3 region has the DNA TGCGCCAACAGCCGAACAGGGGCCCTCGGGGAGACCCAGTACTCC. Encoded protein: CANSRTGALGETQYS.